This T cell receptor (beta chain) was obtained from a study of cytomegalovirus exposure and HLA in healthy donors. Notes on this clone: Its antigen is unidentified.

This CDR3 is built from 15 residues. Germline V gives CDR1 MNHEY, CDR2 SMNVEV (reference sequence). V lost 5 bases and J 4 bases, leaving 17 bases between the germline ends. The PCR ran on 60 Vbeta and 13 Jbeta primers. The table came from immunoSEQ multiplex PCR; TCRdb's copy has only in-frame clones and leaves some out. The table lists about 160,000 clones, around 79% of them singletons. Notes on the study in general: High sensitivity and specificity were reportedly achieved when the classifier diagnosed cytomegalovirus status.

Nominally healthy donors provided the samples, though records likely missed some immune exposures. This clonotype was sampled from a man aged 40-50 years in good health and CMV-seronegative. Sequencing was carried out using PBMCs. This sequence joins TRBV27 and TRBJ1-2, with D perhaps TRBD1 (5 bases). CDR3 region: CASSETIRVIYGYTF. DNA for the CDR3: TGTGCCAGCAGTGAGACAATCAGGGTCATCTATGGCTACACCTTC.